The T cell receptor (beta chain) described here comes from a study of CD8 T cell repertoires and HIV-1 epitope variants. Study in general: Separate wells received one of Twenty-five Gag or Nef variant peptides.

This clone has more than one count but fewer than ten. Antigen: not known. Trimming took 0 bases from V and 1 from J; bases not matched to a gene: 5. Looked up from germline, CDR1 is SGHNT and CDR2 is YYREEE (reference sequence). This CDR3 comprises 16 residues. Data came from immunoSEQ multiplex PCR; TCRdb stores just in-frame clones and leaves some out. Of about 4,000 clones listed, roughly two thirds are singletons. Source material: cultured CD8+ T cells derived from PBMCs. The rearrangement joins TRBV5-4 to TRBJ2-7, with 9 bases matching TRBD1. The receptor was isolated from a male donor with HIV. The CDR3 DNA reads TGTGCCAGCAGCTTGGGGGGACAGGGAGGTTCCTACGAGCAGTACTTC. It specifies CASSLGGQGGSYEQYF.